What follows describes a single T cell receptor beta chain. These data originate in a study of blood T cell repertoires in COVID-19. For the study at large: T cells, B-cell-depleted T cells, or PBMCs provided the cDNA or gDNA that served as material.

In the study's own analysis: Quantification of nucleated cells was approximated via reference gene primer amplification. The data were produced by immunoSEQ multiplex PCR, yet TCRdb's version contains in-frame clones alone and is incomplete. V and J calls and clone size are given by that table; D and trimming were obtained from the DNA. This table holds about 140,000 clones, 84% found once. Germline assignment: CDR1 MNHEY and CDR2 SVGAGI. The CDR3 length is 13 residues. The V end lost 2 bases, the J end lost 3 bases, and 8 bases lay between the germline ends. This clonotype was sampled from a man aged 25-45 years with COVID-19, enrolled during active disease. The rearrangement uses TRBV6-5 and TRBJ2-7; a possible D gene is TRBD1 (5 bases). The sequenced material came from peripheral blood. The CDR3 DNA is TGTGCCAGCAGTTACGTAAGGGGCTACGAGCAGTACTTC. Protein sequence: CASSYVRGYEQYF.